This is a list of T cell receptor beta chains from one sample in a study of T cell responses to AZD1222 COVID-19 vaccine. Here immunoSEQ multiplex PCR was the method, and the copy in TCRdb shows in-frame clones only, minus some. The table includes 99,000 or so clones, around 91% detected once. The material was peripheral blood, obtained on day 0 of AZD1222 vaccination. Receptors originate from an adult in good health. Both conserved end residues are part of each CDR3. The D gene is left open where the match is weak. Only some rows state a clone size, as once, few, many or a class for expanded clones.

-	TRBD1	TRBV7-8	TRBJ1-1	TGTGCCAGCAGCTTAGACGACATCAGGGGGCCTGGCACTGAAGCTTTCTTT	CASSLDDIRGPGTEAFF
-	TRBD1	TRBV19	TRBJ1-5	TGTGCCAGCCAAAGGGACAGGGCGACTCAGCCCCAGCATTTT	CASQRDRATQPQHF
-	-	TRBV29-1	TRBJ2-1	TGCAGCTTTGACGGGGGACAGTTCTTC	CSFDGGQFF
-	-	TRBV19	TRBJ2-7	TGTGCCAGTAGTATAGAGCGGGGGCACTACGAGCAGTACTTC	CASSIERGHYEQYF
once	-	TRBV7-6	TRBJ2-5	TGTGCCAGCAGCGCATGGACAAACAGGGCGCAAGAGACCCAGTACTTC	CASSAWTNRAQETQYF
-	TRBD1	TRBV2	TRBJ2-1	TGTGCCAGCAGGGGGGACAGCTCCTACAATGAGCAGTTCTTC	CASRGDSSYNEQFF
-	-	TRBV5-1	TRBJ2-3	TGCGCCAGCAGCGACGGCGGGATTTTCGATACGCAGTATTTT	CASSDGGIFDTQYF
-	TRBD1	TRBV12-3/TRBV12-4	TRBJ1-2	TGTGCCAGCAGTTTACGACAGGGCTATGGCTACACCTTC	CASSLRQGYGYTF
-	TRBD1	TRBV11-2	TRBJ2-2	TGTGCCAGCAGCTTAGAACGGGTCGGACAGGGGACCACCGGGGAGCTGTTTTTT	CASSLERVGQGTTGELFF
-	TRBD1	TRBV6-5	TRBJ2-3	TGTGCCAGCAGTTATTCGGGACAGGGAGGTCTGGCGCAGTATTTT	CASSYSGQGGLAQYF
-	TRBD1	TRBV2	TRBJ1-2	TGTGCCAGCACTTGGGCCGGTAATTACGCAGGTCCTGGGACAGATCATAACTATGGCTACACCTTC	CASTWAGNYAGPGTDHNYGYTF
-	-	TRBV28	TRBJ2-1	TGTGCCAGCAGTTTAGAATACGATGAGCAGTTCTTC	CASSLEYDEQFF
-	-	TRBV4-1	TRBJ1-2	TGCGCCAGCAGCCAACCAGGCGGCTATGGCTACACCTTC	CASSQPGGYGYTF
-	TRBD2	TRBV4-2	TRBJ2-7	TGTGCCAGCAGTGATAGGGTCGCGGGGGACTACGAGCAGTACTTC	CASSDRVAGDYEQYF
-	-	TRBV5-1	TRBJ2-1	TGCGCCAGCAGCTTGGGACTAGTGGGGGATAATGAGCAGTTCTTC	CASSLGLVGDNEQFF
few	-	TRBV27	TRBJ2-7	TGTGCCAGCAGTTTATTGGGGGGGGCCCGCTACGAGCAGTACTTC	CASSLLGGARYEQYF
-	-	TRBV5-6	TRBJ1-1	TGTGCCAGCAGCTTTTACAGCGAAGCTTTCTTT	CASSFYSEAFF
-	-	TRBV10-1	TRBJ2-7	TGCGCCAGCCACCCCCGGGCCTCTGTCTACGAGCAGTACTTC	CASHPRASVYEQYF
-	-	TRBV12-3/TRBV12-4	TRBJ2-5	TGTGCCAGCAGGGGCGCGGGTCGAGAGACCCAGTACTTC	CASRGAGRETQYF
-	-	TRBV7-9	TRBJ2-5	TGTGCCAGCGACGAAATACAAGAGACCCAGTACTTC	CASDEIQETQYF
-	TRBD1	TRBV4-1	TRBJ2-1	TGCGCCAGCAGCCAAAGACAGGGGGCACTCAATGAGCAGTTCTTC	CASSQRQGALNEQFF
few	TRBD1	TRBV5-1	TRBJ2-7	TGCGCCAGCAGCTTGGTCACGGGGACAGGATCCTACGAGCAGTACTTC	CASSLVTGTGSYEQYF
-	-	TRBV27	TRBJ1-1	TGTGCCAGCAGTTTATCTGGGCTCACTGAAGCTTTCTTT	CASSLSGLTEAFF
-	-	TRBV7-9	TRBJ1-1	TGTGCCAGCAGCTCACTAACAGCTTTTGTCACTGAAGCTTTCTTT	CASSSLTAFVTEAFF
-	-	TRBV27	TRBJ1-2	TGTGCCACCCCTCTACCCGACTATGGCTACACCTTC	CATPLPDYGYTF
few	-	TRBV9	TRBJ2-2	TGTGCCAGCAGCGATCGAGGCAGGCACGGCGGGCTGTTTTTT	CASSDRGRHGGLFF
-	-	TRBV7-6	TRBJ1-2	TGTGCCAGCAGCTTAGTCGCGGGCAGGGACTATGGCTACACCTTC	CASSLVAGRDYGYTF
-	-	TRBV5-1	TRBJ1-3	TGCGCCAGCAGCTTGGGGGAGCTAGGTGGAAACACCATATATTTT	CASSLGELGGNTIYF
-	TRBD1	TRBV6-5	TRBJ2-1	TGTGCCAGCACTACAGGGGGCTCCTACAATGAGCAGTTCTTC	CASTTGGSYNEQFF
-	-	TRBV19	TRBJ2-1	TGTGCCAGTAGTATAGCCCCGGGCCCCAATGAGCAGTTCTTC	CASSIAPGPNEQFF
-	-	TRBV21-1	TRBJ1-4	TGTGCCAGCAGCAAAGGGATTGGGTTGGATCATACGGTTGCAACTAATGAAAAACTGTTTTTT	CASSKGIGLDHTVATNEKLFF
-	-	TRBV7-9	TRBJ2-7	TGTGCCAGCAGCCACGGGGACCCCTACGAGCAGTACTTC	CASSHGDPYEQYF
-	TRBD1	TRBV7-9	TRBJ1-4	TGTGCCAGCAGTATGGGACAGGAAAAACTGTTTTTT	CASSMGQEKLFF
-	TRBD1	TRBV6-2/TRBV6-3	TRBJ1-2	TGTGCCAGCAGCCCAGGACAGGGAGGCGACTATGGCTACACCTTC	CASSPGQGGDYGYTF
-	-	TRBV10-2	TRBJ1-5	TGCGCCAGCAATAAAACAGGGAGCCCCCAGCATTTT	CASNKTGSPQHF
-	-	TRBV6-5	TRBJ1-1	TGTGCCAGCAGTTACTCGAAAGTTCTTAACACTGAAGCTTTCTTT	CASSYSKVLNTEAFF
few	-	TRBV4-1	TRBJ1-5	TGCGCCAGCAGCCAAATCTCAGGGGATCAGCCCCAGCATTTT	CASSQISGDQPQHF
-	-	TRBV7-7	TRBJ2-1	TGTGCCAGCAGCTCTACGATGAGTGGGCCCGGGAATGAGCAGTTCTTC	CASSSTMSGPGNEQFF
-	-	TRBV7-6	TRBJ1-5	TGTGCCAGCAGCTATGGAGAGGGGTTCAATCAGCCCCAGCATTTT	CASSYGEGFNQPQHF
-	-	TRBV4-1	TRBJ1-1	TGCGCCAGCAGCCAAGACCAGGGAAGAGAAGCTTTCTTT	CASSQDQGREAFF
-	-	TRBV15	TRBJ1-5	TGTGCCACCAGCAGCTCACCGAACTTTATTCAGCCCCAGCATTTT	CATSSSPNFIQPQHF
-	-	TRBV27	TRBJ1-2	TGTGCCAGCAGACCAATGACACTTAACTATGGCTACACCTTC	CASRPMTLNYGYTF